This TCR beta chain was sequenced for a study of identical twins. The sample holds many counts of this clonotype. Its antigen is not identified. Its ends do not fully match the called genes, so a read error is possible. Only healthy Caucasians were enrolled as donors. A single record per CDR3 protein comes from TCRdb applying MiXCR to the 5' RACE reads. The sample includes hundreds of thousands of distinct CDR3 sequences, around an eighth of them seen just once. This CDR3 is built from 12 residues. Germline V lookup: CDR1 SQVTM, CDR2 ANQGSEA. Whole-study findings and limits: Compared with models, monozygotic twins showed more out-of-frame TCR alpha sharing. With beta out-of-frame sequences, excess sharing by twins was weaker.

The data were also submitted as part of a second study, on yellow fever vaccine responses in identical twins. This second study says: In identical twins, vaccine T cell responses appeared partly shared and partly individual.

The specimen was CD8+ T cells sorted from blood. This rearrangement joins TRBV29-1 to TRBJ2-7, with 8 bases identical to TRBD2. This TCR was sampled from a young woman in good health. This CDR3 reads CSAGRASDEQYF. DNA of the CDR3: TGCAGCGCCGGGAGGGCCTCCGACGAGCAGTACTTC.